The present T cell receptor beta chain was sequenced within a study of T cell changes during pregnancy in multiple sclerosis. The repertoire was sequenced with immunoSEQ multiplex PCR; TCRdb's copy has only in-frame clones and lacks some. The data show about 83,000 clones, with approximately 90% seen just once and around 3.4% held by the top ten. The V gene's germline CDR1 is LNHDA and CDR2 SQIVND (reference sequence). This CDR3 comprises 12 residues. Trimming removed 3 bases from V and 6 bases from J; junction bases left unmatched: 0. The rearrangement uses TRBV19 and TRBJ2-7; TRBD1 aligns across 9 bases. Specimen: PBMCs, collected in the first trimester of pregnancy. The sequence was obtained from a female donor in good health, serving as a control in a pregnancy study. Some clones in this sample may be carry-over from other donors' samples. In nucleotides, the CDR3 is TGTGCCAGTAGTATGACAGGGGGCGAGCAGTACTTC. Translating gives CASSMTGGEQYF.